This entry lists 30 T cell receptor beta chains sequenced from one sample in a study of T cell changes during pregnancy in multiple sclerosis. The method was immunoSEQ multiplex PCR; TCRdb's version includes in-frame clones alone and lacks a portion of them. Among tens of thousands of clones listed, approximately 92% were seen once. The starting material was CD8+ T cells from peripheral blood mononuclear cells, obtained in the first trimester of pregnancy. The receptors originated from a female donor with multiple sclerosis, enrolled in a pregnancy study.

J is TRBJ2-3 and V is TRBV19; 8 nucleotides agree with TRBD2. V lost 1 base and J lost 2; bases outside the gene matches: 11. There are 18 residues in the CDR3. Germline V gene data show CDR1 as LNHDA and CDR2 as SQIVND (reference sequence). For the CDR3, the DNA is TGTGCCAGTAGTATAGCAATAACGGGGGGGCGTGTCACAGATACGCAGTATTTT. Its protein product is CASSIAITGGRVTDTQYF. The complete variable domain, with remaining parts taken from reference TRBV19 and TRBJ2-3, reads DGGITQSPKYLFRKEGQNVTLSCEQNLNHDAMYWYRQDPGQGLRLIYYSQIVNDFQKGDIAEGYSVSREKKESFPLTVTSAQKNPTAFYLCASSIAITGGRVTDTQYFGPGTRLTVL.

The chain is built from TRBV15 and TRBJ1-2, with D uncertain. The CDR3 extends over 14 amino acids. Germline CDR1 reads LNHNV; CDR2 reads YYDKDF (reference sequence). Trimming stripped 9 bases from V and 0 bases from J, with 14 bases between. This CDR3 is CATSPAGANYGYTF. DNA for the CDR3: TGTGCCACTAGCCCCGCGGGAGCTAACTATGGCTACACCTTC.

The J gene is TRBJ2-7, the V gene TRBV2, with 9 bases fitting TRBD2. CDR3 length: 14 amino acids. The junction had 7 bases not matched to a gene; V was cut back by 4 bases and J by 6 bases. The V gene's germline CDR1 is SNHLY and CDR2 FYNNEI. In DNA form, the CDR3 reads TGTGCCAGCAGTGCTTTAGCGGGGGTTTTCGAGCAGTACTTC. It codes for CASSALAGVFEQYF.

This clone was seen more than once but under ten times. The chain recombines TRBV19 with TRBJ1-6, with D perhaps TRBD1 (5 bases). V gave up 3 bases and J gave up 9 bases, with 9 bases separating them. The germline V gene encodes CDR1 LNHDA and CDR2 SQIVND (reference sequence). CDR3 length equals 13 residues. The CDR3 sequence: CASSIGTGSPLHF. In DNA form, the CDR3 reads TGTGCCAGTAGTATCGGCACAGGTTCACCCCTCCACTTT.

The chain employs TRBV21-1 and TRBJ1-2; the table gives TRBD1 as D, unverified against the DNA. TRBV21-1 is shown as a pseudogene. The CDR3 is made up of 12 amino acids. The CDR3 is CAQRGTGSGYTF. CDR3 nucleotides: TGTGCTCAGCGTGGGACAGGGTCTGGCTACACCTTC.

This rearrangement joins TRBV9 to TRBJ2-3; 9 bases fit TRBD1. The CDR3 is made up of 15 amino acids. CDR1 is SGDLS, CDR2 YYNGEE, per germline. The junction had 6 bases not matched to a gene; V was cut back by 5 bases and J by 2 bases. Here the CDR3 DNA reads TGTGCCAGCAGAGAGACAGGGGGTAACACAGATACGCAGTATTTT. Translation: CASRETGGNTDTQYF.

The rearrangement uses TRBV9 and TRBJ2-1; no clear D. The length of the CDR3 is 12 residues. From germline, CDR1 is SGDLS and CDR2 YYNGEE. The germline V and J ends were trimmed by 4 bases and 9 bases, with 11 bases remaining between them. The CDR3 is CASSSPVPEQFF. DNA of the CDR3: TGTGCCAGCAGCTCCCCCGTCCCTGAGCAGTTCTTC. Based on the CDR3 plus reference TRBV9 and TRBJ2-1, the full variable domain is DSGVTQTPKHLITATGQRVTLRCSPRSGDLSVYWYQQSLDQGLQFLIQYYNGEERAKGNILERFSAQQFPDLHSELNLSSLELGDSALYFCASSSPVPEQFFGPGTRLTVL.

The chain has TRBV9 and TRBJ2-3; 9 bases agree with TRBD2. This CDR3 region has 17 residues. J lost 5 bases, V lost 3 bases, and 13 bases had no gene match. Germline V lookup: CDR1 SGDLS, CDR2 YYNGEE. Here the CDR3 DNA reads TGTGCCAGCAGCGGGTGGGGTGCTAGCGGGGAAGTAGATACGCAGTATTTT. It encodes CASSGWGASGEVDTQYF.

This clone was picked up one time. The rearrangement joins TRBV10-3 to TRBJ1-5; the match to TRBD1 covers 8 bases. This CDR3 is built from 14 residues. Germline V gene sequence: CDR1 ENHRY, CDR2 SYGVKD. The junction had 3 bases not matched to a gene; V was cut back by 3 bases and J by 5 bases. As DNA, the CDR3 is TGTGCCATCAGTGAAGCAGGGGGCTATCAGCCCCAGCATTTT. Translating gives CAISEAGGYQPQHF.

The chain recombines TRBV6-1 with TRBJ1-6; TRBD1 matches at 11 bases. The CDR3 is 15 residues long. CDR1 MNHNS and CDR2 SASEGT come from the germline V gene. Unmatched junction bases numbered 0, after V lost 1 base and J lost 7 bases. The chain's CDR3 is CASSEGTGGNSPLHF. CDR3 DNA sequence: TGTGCCAGCAGTGAAGGGACAGGGGGCAATTCACCCCTCCACTTT.

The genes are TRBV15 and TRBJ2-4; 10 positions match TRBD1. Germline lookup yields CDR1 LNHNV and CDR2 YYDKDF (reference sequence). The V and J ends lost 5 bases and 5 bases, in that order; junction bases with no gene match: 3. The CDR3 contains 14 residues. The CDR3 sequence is CATSAGTGENIQYF. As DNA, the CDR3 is TGTGCCACCAGCGCCGGGACAGGGGAAAACATTCAGTACTTC.

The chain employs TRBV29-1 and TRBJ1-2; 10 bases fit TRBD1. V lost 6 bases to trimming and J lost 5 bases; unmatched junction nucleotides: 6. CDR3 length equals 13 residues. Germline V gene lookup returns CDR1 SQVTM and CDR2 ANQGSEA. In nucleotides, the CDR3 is TGCAGCGTCGAGGACAGGGGGGGGTATGGCTACACCTTC. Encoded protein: CSVEDRGGYGYTF.

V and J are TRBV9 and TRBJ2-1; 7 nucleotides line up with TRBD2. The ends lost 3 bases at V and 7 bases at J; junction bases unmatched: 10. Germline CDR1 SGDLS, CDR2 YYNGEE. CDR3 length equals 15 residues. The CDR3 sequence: CASSDRGDSRNEQFF. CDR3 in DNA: TGTGCCAGCAGCGACCGGGGGGACTCGAGAAATGAGCAGTTCTTC. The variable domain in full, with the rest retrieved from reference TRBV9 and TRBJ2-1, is DSGVTQTPKHLITATGQRVTLRCSPRSGDLSVYWYQQSLDQGLQFLIQYYNGEERAKGNILERFSAQQFPDLHSELNLSSLELGDSALYFCASSDRGDSRNEQFFGPGTRLTVL.

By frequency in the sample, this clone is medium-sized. CDR3: CASSLLRTEAFF. The CDR3 DNA reads as TGTGCCAGCAGCTTATTGCGAACTGAAGCTTTCTTT. The chain couples TRBV11-2 to TRBJ1-1; D is unresolved. Germline V gene data show CDR1 as SGHAT and CDR2 as FQNNGV. V was trimmed by 2 bases and J by 5 bases, leaving 6 bases between them. CDR3 length: 12 amino acids.

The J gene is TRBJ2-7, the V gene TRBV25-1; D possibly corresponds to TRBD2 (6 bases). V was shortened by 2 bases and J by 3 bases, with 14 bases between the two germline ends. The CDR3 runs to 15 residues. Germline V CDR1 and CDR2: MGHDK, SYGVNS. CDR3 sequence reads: CASSEALGGNYEQYF. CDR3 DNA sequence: TGTGCCAGCAGTGAAGCCCTCGGGGGAAACTACGAGCAGTACTTC.

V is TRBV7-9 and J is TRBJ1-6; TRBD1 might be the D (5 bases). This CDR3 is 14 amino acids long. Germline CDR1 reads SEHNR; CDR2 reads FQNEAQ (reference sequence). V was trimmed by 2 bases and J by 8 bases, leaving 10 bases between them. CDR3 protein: CASSLLQGDSPLHF. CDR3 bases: TGTGCCAGCAGCTTATTGCAGGGCGATTCACCCCTCCACTTT.

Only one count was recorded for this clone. This CDR3 is CASSLVGTSGSEQYF. The DNA of the CDR3 is TGTGCCAGCAGCTTAGTCGGAACTAGCGGTTCCGAGCAGTACTTC. This rearrangement joins TRBV11-2 to TRBJ2-7; 8 bases are a match to TRBD2. Germline V gene data show CDR1 as SGHAT and CDR2 as FQNNGV. V shed 1 base, J shed 6 bases, and the junction held 8 bases outside the gene matches. This CDR3 region has 15 residues.

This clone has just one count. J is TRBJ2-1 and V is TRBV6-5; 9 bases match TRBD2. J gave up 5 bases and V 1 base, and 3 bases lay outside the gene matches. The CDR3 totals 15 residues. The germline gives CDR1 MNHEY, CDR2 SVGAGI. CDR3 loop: CASSYFSGGDNEQFF. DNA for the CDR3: TGTGCCAGCAGTTACTTTAGCGGGGGAGACAATGAGCAGTTCTTC.

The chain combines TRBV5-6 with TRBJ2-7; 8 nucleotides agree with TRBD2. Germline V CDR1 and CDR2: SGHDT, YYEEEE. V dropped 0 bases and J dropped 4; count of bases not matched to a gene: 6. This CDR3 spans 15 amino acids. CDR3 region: CASSLGTGGPYEQYF. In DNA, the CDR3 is TGTGCCAGCAGCTTGGGGACGGGGGGGCCATACGAGCAGTACTTC.

The CDR3 region is CASSSGGSTEAFF. The CDR3 region has the DNA TGTGCCAGCAGCTCGGGGGGAAGCACTGAAGCTTTCTTT. The J gene is TRBJ1-1, the V gene TRBV7-9; TRBD1 is a possible D gene (5 bases). This CDR3 is built from 13 residues. Trimming removed 4 bases from V and 4 bases from J, with 10 bases in between. Germline V gene sequence: CDR1 SEHNR, CDR2 FQNEAQ (reference sequence).

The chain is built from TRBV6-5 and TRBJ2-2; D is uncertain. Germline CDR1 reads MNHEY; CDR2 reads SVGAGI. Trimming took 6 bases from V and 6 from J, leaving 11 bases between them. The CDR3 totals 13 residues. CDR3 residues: CASSPGSSGELFF. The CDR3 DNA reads TGTGCCAGCAGCCCAGGATCGTCCGGGGAGCTGTTTTTT.

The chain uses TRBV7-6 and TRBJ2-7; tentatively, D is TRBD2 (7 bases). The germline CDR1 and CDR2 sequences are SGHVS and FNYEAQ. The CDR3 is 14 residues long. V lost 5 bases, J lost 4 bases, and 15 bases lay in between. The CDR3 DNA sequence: TGTGCCAGCAGCCCCTGGGGGGGCGAGTACGAGCAGTACTTC. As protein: CASSPWGGEYEQYF.

This CDR3 reads CASSQDTGSTEAFF. DNA of the CDR3: TGTGCCAGCAGCCAAGATACAGGGTCCACTGAAGCTTTCTTT. The chain joins TRBV4-2 to TRBJ1-1; TRBD1 might be the D (6 bases). The CDR3 loop spans 14 amino acids. Germline V gene sequence: CDR1 LGHNA, CDR2 YNFKEQ. V was pared by 0 bases and J by 4 bases, with 9 bases between.

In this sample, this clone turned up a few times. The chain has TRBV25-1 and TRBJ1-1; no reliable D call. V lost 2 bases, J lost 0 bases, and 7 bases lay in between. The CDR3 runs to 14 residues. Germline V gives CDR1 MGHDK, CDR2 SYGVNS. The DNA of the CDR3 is TGTGCCAGCAGTGAAGATCAGGTGAACACTGAAGCTTTCTTT. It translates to CASSEDQVNTEAFF.

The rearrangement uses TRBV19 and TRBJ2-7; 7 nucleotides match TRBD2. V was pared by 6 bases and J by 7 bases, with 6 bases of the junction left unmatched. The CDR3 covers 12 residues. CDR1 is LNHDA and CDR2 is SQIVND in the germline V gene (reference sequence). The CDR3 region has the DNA TGTGCCAGTAGCGGACTAGGGGAAGAGCAGTACTTC. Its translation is CASSGLGEEQYF.

CDR3 region: CASSRVPGVELYGYTF. CDR3 bases: TGTGCCAGTAGTCGAGTCCCAGGGGTAGAGCTCTATGGCTACACCTTC. V gene TRBV19 combines with J gene TRBJ1-2, with D perhaps matching TRBD1 (6 bases). This CDR3 has 16 amino acids. Trimming left V 5 bases short and J 4 bases short, with 20 bases between. CDR1 is LNHDA, CDR2 SQIVND, per germline (reference sequence).

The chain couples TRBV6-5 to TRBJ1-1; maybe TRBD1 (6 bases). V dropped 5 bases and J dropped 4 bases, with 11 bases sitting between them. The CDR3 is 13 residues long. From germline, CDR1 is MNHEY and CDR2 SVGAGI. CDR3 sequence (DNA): TGTGCCAGCAGTCACGGACAGAGCACTGAAGCTTTCTTT. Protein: CASSHGQSTEAFF.

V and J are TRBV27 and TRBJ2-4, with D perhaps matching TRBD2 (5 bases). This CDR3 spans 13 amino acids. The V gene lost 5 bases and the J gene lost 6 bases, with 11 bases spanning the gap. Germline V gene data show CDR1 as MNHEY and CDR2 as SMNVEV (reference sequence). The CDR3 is CASSKGLLNIQYF. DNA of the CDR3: TGTGCCAGCAGTAAAGGACTGCTAAACATTCAGTACTTC.

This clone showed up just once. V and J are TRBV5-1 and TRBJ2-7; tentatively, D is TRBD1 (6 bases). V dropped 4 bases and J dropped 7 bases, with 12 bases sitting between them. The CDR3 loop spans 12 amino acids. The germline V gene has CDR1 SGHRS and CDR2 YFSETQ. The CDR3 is CASSTGSREQYF. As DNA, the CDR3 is TGCGCCAGCAGCACAGGGAGTAGGGAGCAGTACTTC.

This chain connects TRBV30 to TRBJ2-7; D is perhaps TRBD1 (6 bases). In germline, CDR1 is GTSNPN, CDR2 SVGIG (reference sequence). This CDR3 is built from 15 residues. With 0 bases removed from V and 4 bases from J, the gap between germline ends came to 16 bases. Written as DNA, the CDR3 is TGTGCCTGGAGTGTAGTGTCAGGGGTGGGGTACGAGCAGTACTTC. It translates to CAWSVVSGVGYEQYF. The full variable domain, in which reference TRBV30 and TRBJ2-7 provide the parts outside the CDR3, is SQTIHQWPATLVQPVGSPLSLECTVEGTSNPNLYWYRQAAGRGLQLLFYSVGIGQISSEVPQNLSASRPQDRQFILSSKKLLLSDSGFYLCAWSVVSGVGYEQYFGPGTRLTVT.